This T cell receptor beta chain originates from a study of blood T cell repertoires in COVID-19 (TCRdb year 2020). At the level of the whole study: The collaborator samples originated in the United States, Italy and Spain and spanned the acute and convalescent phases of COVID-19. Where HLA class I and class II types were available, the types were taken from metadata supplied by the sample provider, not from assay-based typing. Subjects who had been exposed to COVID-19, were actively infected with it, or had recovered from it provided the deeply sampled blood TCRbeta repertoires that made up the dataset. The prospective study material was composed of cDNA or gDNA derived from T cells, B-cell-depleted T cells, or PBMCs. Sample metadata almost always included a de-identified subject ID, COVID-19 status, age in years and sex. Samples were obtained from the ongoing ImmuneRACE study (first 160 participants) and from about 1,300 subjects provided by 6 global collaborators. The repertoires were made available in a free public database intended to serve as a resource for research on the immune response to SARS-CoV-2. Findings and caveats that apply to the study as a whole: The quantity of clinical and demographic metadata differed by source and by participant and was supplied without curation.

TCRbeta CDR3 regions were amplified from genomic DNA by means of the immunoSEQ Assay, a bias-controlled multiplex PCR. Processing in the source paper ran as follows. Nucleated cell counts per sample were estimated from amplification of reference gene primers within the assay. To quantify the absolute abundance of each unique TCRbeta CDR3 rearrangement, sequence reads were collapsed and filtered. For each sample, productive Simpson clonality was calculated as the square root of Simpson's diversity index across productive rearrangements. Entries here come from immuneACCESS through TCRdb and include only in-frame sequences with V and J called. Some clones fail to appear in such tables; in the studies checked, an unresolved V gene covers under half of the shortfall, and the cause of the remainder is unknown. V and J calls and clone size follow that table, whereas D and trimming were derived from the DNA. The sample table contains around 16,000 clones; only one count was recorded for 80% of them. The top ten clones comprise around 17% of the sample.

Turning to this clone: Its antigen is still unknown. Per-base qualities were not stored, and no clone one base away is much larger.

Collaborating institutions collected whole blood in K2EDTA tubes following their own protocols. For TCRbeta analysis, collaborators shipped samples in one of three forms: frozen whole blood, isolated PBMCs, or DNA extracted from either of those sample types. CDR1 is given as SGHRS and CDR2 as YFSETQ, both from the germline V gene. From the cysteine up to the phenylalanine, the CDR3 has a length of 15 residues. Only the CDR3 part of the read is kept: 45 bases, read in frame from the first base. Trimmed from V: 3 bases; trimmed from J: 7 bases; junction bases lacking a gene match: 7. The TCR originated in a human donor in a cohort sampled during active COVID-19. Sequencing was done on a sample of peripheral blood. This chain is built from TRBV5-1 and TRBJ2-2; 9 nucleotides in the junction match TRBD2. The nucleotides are TGCGCCAGCAGCTCCCGGACTAGCGTGATCGGGGAGCTGTTTTTT. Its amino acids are CASSSRTSVIGELFF.